This TCR beta chain was found in a study of blood T cell repertoires in COVID-19. Study summary: Researchers got acute and convalescent COVID-19 samples from the United States, Italy and Spain. PBMCs, B-cell-depleted T cells, or T cells provided the cDNA or gDNA that made up the material.

Clones were sequenced by immunoSEQ multiplex PCR, and TCRdb holds only the in-frame ones, with some missing. This table has over 90,000 clones, roughly 79% appearing once. Trimming pared 3 bases from V and 5 bases from J, leaving 11 bases between. This CDR3 spans 13 amino acids. The TCR originated in a man older than 75 with COVID-19, enrolled during active disease. The chain is built from TRBV12-3 or TRBV12-4 and TRBJ2-7; tentative D call: TRBD2 (5 bases). Sequencing input: peripheral blood. This chain's CDR3 is CASSLRTFNEQYF. In nucleotides, the CDR3 is TGTGCCAGCAGTTTGAGGACTTTCAACGAGCAGTACTTC.